What follows describes a single TCR beta chain. This clone was recorded a few times. There is no known antigen for this receptor. No base qualities exist here, and no much larger clone lies one base off it. The cohort was made up of approximately 700 healthy bone marrow donors. At the time of sampling, all cohort members were nominally healthy, though unrecorded immune exposures were likely present. The donor tested CMV seronegative and was one of the 352 seronegative cohort members. A peripheral blood sample was provided by each donor, and peripheral blood mononuclear cells were used for TCR beta sequencing. The Qiagen DNeasy Blood Extraction Kit was used to extract genomic DNA from the blood cell samples. The source of the sample is a study of cytomegalovirus exposure and HLA in healthy donors (dated by TCRdb to 2017 to 2019). About the study as a whole: According to an earlier analysis of 587 of the donors, 200 million or so T cells yielded 120 million or so unique TCR beta sequences and approximately 300 Gb of sequence data. An early release covering 550 to 650 HLA-typed donors comprised approximately 290 gigabases of sequencing data and around 85 million unique TCR sequences. Among the roughly 400 genotyped donors, 75% to 90% belonged to the genetic ancestry cluster associated with self-reported Caucasian donors. The aim of the study was to test whether cataloging public T cell receptors could identify signatures of past pathogen exposure. The study profiled the T cell repertoires of under 850 subjects by immunosequencing and related them to cytomegalovirus serostatus. Along with the approximately 620-subject first cohort, a separate validation cohort of around 120 different subjects was used. The study combined high-throughput TCR immunosequencing, statistical association of individual TCRs with disease status, and machine learning to predict cytomegalovirus infection status. To study patterns of TCR occurrence, a later analysis re-analyzed previously published TCR beta repertoires from several hundred donors and added high-resolution HLA genotyping. Rather than using new phenotypic data, the later analysis identified candidate immune exposures from TCR beta sequences and from how often those sequences occurred across donors. An earlier analysis of some 600 of the donors applied high-throughput TCR beta sequencing to assess whether each TCR beta V gene segment acted as functional or pseudogenic. Donor age, sex, ethnicity and CMV serostatus were compiled together with the repertoire data. Genome-wide SNP genotypes for about 65% of the 666 donors were used in a later genetic analysis, which treated that subset as a discovery cohort. All discovery cohort repertoires had been generated on a single sequencing platform. HLA typing included class I and class II loci at four-digit resolution. The number of donors typed differed by locus, with about 629-630 for A, B, C, DRB1 and DQB1, roughly 550 for DQA1, about 610 for DPA1, and around 430 for DPB1. Four to six DR-DQ haplotypes were handled as single units for association and clustering, since linkage in the cohort was strong. On average, over 200,000 unique TCR beta nucleotide sequences were sequenced per donor among 300 to 500 genotyped donors of the cohort, with 15% to 20% of those sequences being non-productive.

Results the study describes overall, beyond this receptor: In an earlier analysis of some 500 of the donors, most TCR beta V segments appeared in productive rearrangements about 87% or about 30% of the time, broadly matching IMGT annotations. In a later genetic analysis, a missense DCLRE1C variant was associated with V-gene and J-gene trimming of TCR beta chains, and the association was replicated in an independent cohort. The authors suggested that the approach could potentially be extended to other disease states and immunological phenotypes. A later analysis found that HLA-associated TCR beta chains were more clonally expanded and had lower generation probabilities than equally common non-associated chains. According to a later analysis, parvovirus B19, influenza, CMV and Epstein-Barr virus appeared linked to several top co-occurrence clusters. Linkage disequilibrium might explain the correlated functional status among segregating V segments, but an unknown experimental factor could not be excluded. Compared with the 666-donor mean, donors in an Asian-associated ancestry cluster had fewer N-insertions in productive TCRs, according to a later genetic analysis. A further reported finding was that TCR beta sequences accurately predicted the HLA-A and HLA-B alleles for most subjects in the first cohort. Immune exposure information for the cohort was limited to CMV serostatus. Three of the identified cytomegalovirus-associated TCR beta chains were confirmed in vitro to be specific for cytomegalovirus antigens. While some public TCRs were present in many individuals, most TCR sequences turned up only very rarely across donors. A cluster of highly shared sequence variants was judged likely to represent a technical artifact of the sequencing pipeline. Because HLA typing was missing for some donors at each locus, association tests included only the typed subset. Presence/absence analyses assumed roughly uniform sequencing depth across donors, an assumption that may not hold. When HLA alleles, especially DR and DQ, strongly co-occurred, TCR associations were difficult to assign to individual alleles. The study listed 170 or so TCR beta chains as associated with cytomegalovirus. Cytomegalovirus status was reported to be diagnosed by the classifier with high specificity and sensitivity in both the original and validation cohorts. In a later analysis, most CMV-associated TCR beta chains were found to appear HLA-restricted, with HLA associations seemingly driven largely by CMV exposure. Because counts were too low, some 17 rarely observed V segments, including chromosome 9 orphons, were excluded from the earlier analysis of 587 of the donors. This cohort had only TCR beta chains sequenced, and the lack of alpha or paired-chain data limited which features could be detected. Some IMGT-functional V segments, including TRBV6-2 and TRBV6-3, could not be told apart with the 87-base-pair reads, so those segments were excluded. In a later analysis, TCR association rates were found to vary across HLA loci, with the most associated TCRs seen for DRB1 alleles and the fewest for HLA-C alleles. In a later analysis, some 17,000 TCR beta sequences were associated with specific HLA alleles at a false discovery rate of 0.05.

Library prep was done by the immunoSEQ multiplex PCR assay. For the multiplex PCR, a mixture combining 60 forward primers for TCR Vbeta segments and 13 reverse primers for TCR Jbeta segments was used. The CDR3 region of rearranged TCR beta genes was amplified from genomic DNA by a multiplex PCR assay. Amplified TCR beta libraries were sequenced as 87-base-pair reads on the Illumina HiSeq System. The original methods were these. Across the 500 to 850 repertoires, a later analysis counted approximately 75 million unique TCR beta chains, 9.5 million to 13 million of which were shared by at least two donors. To remove PCR and sequencing errors, raw reads were error-corrected and collapsed into unique sequences using a nearest-neighbor algorithm that merged closely related sequences. To assign V, D and J gene segments, CDR3 sequences were aligned to IMGT reference sequences. Each retained sequence needed at least a six-nucleotide match to both a V gene segment and a J gene segment. Rearrangements were classified as productive when the CDR3 lacked stop codons and remained in frame with V and J, and all other rearrangements were classified as non-productive. CDR3 was defined by IMGT convention, running from the second conserved V-encoded cysteine to the conserved J-encoded phenylalanine. The earlier analysis of 550 to 650 of the donors excluded any sequence lacking an unambiguous match to a single V gene segment. An earlier analysis of a few hundred of the donors classified V segments as functional when productive rearrangements were above 56.7% and as segregating when the standard deviation between donors was above 5%. A statistical classification framework was built for diagnosing cytomegalovirus status from the catalog of TCR beta chain sequences. A later analysis assigned V and J genes by comparing TCR nucleotide sequences with IMGT/GENE-DB human TR gene sequences. The TCRdist pipeline was used in a later analysis to assign CDR3 sequences and most-parsimonious VDJ recombination scenarios. In a later analysis, each TCR beta chain was defined by its CDR3 amino acid sequence together with its V-gene family, and reads lacking a unique V-gene family were excluded. To address suspected cross-contamination and a sequencing artifact, a later analysis removed approximately 600 highly shared, low-generation-probability nucleotide sequences. In a later analysis, a clonal expansion index was calculated for each public chain from normalized within-repertoire ranks of inferred template counts. A later analysis computed generation probabilities with a VDJ recombination model fitted to out-of-frame rearrangements, and checked the results against IGoR. Hypergeometric tests were used in a later analysis to score TCR-TCR, TCR-HLA and TCR-CMV co-occurrence, with a repertoire-size bias correction applied to the TCR pairs. To estimate false discovery rates, a later analysis permuted the HLA or CMV assignments 20 times. In a later analysis, co-occurring TCRs were grouped using DBSCAN, with TCRdist sequence similarity added in when clustering inside HLA-allele-positive subsets. Repertoires with fewer than 30,000 or more than 120,000 public chains, plus five repertoires with anomalous nucleotide sharing, were excluded from co-occurrence clustering. TCRdb took over this immuneACCESS table, retaining in-frame rearrangements with V and J assigned. Such tables are incomplete; in checked studies, under half of the missing clones stem from an unresolved V gene, and the remainder is unexplained. That table furnishes V, J and clone size, whereas the DNA furnished D and trimming. Within this sample are about 160,000 clones, with roughly 79% of them counted one time only. Of the sample, roughly 1.6% is held by the ten largest clones.

Looking up the germline V gene (reference sequence) yields CDR1 GTSNPN and CDR2 SVGIG. The junction shows trimming of 3 bases on V and 7 bases on J, plus 9 bases between the germline ends. The cysteine opens and the phenylalanine closes a CDR3 of 11 amino acids. Only CDR3 DNA remains: 33 bases, in frame from the first base. The receptor comes from a man in his forties in good health and CMV-seronegative. The sample comprised PBMCs. Recombination joined TRBV30 with TRBJ1-1; confidence is insufficient to name the D gene. For the CDR3, the sequence is CAWRRIREAFF. Here is the DNA: TGTGCCTGGAGGAGAATTCGTGAAGCTTTCTTT.